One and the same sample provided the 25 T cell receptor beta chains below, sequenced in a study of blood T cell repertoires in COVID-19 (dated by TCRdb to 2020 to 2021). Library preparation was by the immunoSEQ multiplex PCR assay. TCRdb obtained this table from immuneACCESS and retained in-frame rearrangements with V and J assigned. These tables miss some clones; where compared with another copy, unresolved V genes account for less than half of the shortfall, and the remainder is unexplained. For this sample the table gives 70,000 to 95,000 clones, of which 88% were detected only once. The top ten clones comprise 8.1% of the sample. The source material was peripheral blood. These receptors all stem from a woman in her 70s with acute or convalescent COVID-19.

CDR3 nucleotide sequence: TGTGCCACCAGCCTCTTGGGCACAGGGGGCACTGAAGCTTTCTTT. Amino acid sequence: CATSLLGTGGTEAFF. The rearrangement uses TRBV15 and TRBJ1-1; TRBD1 matches at 8 bases. Trimming at V came to 5 bases and at J to 4 bases, leaving 9 bases not matched to a gene. The germline V gene encodes CDR1 LNHNV and CDR2 YYDKDF (reference sequence). The CDR3 spans 15 residues. The full variable domain, its missing parts supplied by reference TRBV15 and TRBJ1-1, is DAMVIQNPRYQVTQFGKPVTLSCSQTLNHNVMYWYQQKSSQAPKLLFHYYDKDFNNEADTPDNFQSRRPNTSFCFLDIRSPGLGDTAMYLCATSLLGTGGTEAFFGQGTRLTVV.

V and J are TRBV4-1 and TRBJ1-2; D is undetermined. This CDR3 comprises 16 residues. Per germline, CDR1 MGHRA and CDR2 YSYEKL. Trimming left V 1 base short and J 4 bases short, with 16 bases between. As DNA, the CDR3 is TGCGCCAGCAGCCAAGTCCAGGCTGGTTATGGCTATGGCTACACCTTC. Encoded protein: CASSQVQAGYGYGYTF.

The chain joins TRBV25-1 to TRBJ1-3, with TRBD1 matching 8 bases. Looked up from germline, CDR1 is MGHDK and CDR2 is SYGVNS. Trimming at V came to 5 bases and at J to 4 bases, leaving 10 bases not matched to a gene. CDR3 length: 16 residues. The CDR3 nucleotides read TGTGCCAGCAGTAAACGACAGGGGATGGGGGGAAACACCATATATTTT. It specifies CASSKRQGMGGNTIYF.

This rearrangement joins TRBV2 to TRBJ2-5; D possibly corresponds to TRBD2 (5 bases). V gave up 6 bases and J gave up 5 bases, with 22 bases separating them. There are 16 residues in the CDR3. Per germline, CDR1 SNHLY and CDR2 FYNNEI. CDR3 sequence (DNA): TGTGCCAGCAGCGCCCGGGAAACCGGGGAAGGGGAGACCCAGTACTTC. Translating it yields CASSARETGEGETQYF.

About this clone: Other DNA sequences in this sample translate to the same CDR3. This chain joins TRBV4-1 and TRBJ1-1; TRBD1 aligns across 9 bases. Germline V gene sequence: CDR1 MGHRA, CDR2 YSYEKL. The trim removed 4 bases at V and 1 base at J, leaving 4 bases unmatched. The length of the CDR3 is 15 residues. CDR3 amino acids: CASSRSGQGNTEAFF. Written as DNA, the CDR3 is TGCGCCAGCAGCCGATCGGGACAGGGGAACACTGAAGCTTTCTTT.

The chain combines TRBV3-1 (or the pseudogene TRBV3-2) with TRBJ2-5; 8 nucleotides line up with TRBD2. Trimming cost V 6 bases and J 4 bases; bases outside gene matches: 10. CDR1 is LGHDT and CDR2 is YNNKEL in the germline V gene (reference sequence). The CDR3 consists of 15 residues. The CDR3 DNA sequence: TGTGCCAGCAGTCCAATAGCGGGGCGGGGAGAGACCCAGTACTTC. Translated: CASSPIAGRGETQYF.

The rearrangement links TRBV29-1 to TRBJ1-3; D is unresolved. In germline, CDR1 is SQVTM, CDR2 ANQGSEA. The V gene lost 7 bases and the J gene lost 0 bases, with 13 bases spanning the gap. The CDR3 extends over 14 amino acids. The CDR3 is CSALTDSSGNTIYF. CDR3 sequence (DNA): TGCAGCGCCCTAACCGATAGCTCTGGAAACACCATATATTTT.

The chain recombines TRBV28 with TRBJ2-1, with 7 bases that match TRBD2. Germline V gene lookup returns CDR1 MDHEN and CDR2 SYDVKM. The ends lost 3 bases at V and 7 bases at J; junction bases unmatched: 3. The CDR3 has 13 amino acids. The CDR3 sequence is CASSLGTMNEQFF. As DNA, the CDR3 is TGTGCCAGCAGTTTGGGGACTATGAATGAGCAGTTCTTC. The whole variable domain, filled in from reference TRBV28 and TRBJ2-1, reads DVKVTQSSRYLVKRTGEKVFLECVQDMDHENMFWYRQDPGLGLRLIYFSYDVKMKEKGDIPEGYSVSREKKERFSLILESASTNQTSMYLCASSLGTMNEQFFGPGTRLTVL.

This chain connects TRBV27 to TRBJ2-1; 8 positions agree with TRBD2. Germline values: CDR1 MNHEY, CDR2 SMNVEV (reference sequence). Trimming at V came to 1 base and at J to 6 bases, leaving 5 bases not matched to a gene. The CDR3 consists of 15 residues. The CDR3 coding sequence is TGTGCCAGCAGTTTATACGCCGGGACTAGCAATGAGCAGTTCTTC. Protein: CASSLYAGTSNEQFF.

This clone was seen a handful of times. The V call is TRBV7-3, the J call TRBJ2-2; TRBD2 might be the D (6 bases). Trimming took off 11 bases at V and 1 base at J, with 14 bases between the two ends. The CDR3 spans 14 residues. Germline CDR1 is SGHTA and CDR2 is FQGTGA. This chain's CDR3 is CASGRGRNTGELFF. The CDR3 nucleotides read TGTGCCTCCGGGAGAGGCAGGAACACCGGGGAGCTGTTTTTT.

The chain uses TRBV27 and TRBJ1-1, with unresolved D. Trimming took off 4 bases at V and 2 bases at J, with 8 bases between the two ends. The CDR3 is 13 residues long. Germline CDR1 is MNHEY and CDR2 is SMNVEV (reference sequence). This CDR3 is CASSSGHNTEAFF. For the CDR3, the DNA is TGTGCCAGCAGTTCTGGGCATAACACTGAAGCTTTCTTT.

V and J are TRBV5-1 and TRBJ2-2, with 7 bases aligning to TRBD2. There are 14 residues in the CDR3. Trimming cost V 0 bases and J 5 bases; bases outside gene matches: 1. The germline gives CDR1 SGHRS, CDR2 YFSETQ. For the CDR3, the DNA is TGCGCCAGCAGCTTGGCGGGGGGAACCGGGGAGCTGTTTTTT. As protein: CASSLAGGTGELFF.

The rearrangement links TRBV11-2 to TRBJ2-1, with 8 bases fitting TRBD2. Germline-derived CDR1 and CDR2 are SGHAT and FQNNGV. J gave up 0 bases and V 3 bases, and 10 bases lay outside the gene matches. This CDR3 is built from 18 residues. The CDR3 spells CASSFPYSGGDSYNEQFF. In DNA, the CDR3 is TGTGCCAGCAGCTTCCCCTATTCGGGGGGGGACTCCTACAATGAGCAGTTCTTC. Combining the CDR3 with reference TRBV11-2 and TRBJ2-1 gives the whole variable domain EAGVAQSPRYKIIEKRQSVAFWCNPISGHATLYWYQQILGQGPKLLIQFQNNGVVDDSQLPKDRFSAERLKGVDSTLKIQPAKLEDSAVYLCASSFPYSGGDSYNEQFFGPGTRLTVL.

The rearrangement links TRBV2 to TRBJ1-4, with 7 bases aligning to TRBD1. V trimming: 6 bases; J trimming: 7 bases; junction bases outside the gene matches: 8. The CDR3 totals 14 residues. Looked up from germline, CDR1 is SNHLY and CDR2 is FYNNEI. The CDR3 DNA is TGTGCCAGCAGGGAACAGGGGATCAGTGAAAAACTGTTTTTT. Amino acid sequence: CASREQGISEKLFF.

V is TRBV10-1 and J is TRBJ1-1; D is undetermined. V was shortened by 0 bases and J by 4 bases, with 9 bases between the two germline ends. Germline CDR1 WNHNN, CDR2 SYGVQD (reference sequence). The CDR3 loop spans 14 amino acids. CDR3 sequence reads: CASSESVQSTEAFF. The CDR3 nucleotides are TGCGCCAGCAGTGAGTCTGTACAATCCACTGAAGCTTTCTTT.

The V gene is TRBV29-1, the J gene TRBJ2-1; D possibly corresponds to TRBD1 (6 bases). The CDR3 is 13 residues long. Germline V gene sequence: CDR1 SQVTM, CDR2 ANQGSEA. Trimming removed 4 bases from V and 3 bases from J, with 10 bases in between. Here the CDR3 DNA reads TGCAGCGTTGGCCAGGGGTTCTACAATGAGCAGTTCTTC. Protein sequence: CSVGQGFYNEQFF.

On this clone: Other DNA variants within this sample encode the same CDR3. The CDR3 region is CASSPRQLQETQYF. DNA for the CDR3: TGTGCCAGCTCACCCCGACAGTTACAAGAGACCCAGTACTTC. The chain links TRBV18 to TRBJ2-5; D might be TRBD1 (5 bases). Germline loops: CDR1 KGHSH, CDR2 LQKENI. This CDR3 has 14 residues. V lost 3 bases and J 2 bases, leaving 10 bases between the germline ends.

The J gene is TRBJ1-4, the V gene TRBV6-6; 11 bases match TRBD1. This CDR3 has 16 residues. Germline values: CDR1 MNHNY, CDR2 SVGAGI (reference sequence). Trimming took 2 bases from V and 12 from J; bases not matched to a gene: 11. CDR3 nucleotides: TGTGCCAGCAGTTACCTTGGACAGGGGGCTAATAAAGAACTGTTTTTT. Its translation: CASSYLGQGANKELFF.

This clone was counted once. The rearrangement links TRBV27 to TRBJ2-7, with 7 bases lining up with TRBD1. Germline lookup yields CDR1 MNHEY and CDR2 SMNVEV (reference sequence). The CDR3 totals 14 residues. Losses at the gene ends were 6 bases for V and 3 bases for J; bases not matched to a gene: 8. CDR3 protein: CASSRRQGDYEQYF. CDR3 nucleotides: TGTGCCAGCAGCAGGAGACAGGGAGACTACGAGCAGTACTTC.

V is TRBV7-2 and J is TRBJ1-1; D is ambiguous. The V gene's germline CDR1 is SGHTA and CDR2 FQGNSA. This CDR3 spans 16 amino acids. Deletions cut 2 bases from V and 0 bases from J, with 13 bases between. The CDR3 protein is CASSLPAGSLNTEAFF. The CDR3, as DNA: TGTGCCAGCAGCTTACCAGCCGGGAGTCTGAACACTGAAGCTTTCTTT.

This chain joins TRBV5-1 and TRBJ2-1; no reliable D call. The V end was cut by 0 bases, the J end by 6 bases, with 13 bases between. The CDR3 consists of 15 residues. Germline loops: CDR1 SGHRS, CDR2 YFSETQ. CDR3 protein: CASSLAVRSGNEQFF. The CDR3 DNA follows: TGCGCCAGCAGCTTGGCCGTCCGGTCTGGCAATGAGCAGTTCTTC.

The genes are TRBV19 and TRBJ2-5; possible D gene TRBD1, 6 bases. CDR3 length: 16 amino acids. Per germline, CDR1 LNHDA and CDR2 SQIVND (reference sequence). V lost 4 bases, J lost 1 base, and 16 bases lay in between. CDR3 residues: CASSTTGTKLQETQYF. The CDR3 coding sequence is TGTGCCAGTAGTACCACCGGGACAAAACTCCAAGAGACCCAGTACTTC.

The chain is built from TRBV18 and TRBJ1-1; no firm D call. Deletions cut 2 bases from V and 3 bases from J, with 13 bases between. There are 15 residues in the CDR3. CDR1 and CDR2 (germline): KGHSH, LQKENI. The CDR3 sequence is CASSPGQPRDTEAFF. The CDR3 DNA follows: TGTGCCAGCTCACCAGGCCAACCCCGGGACACTGAAGCTTTCTTT. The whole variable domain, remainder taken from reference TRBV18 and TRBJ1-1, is NAGVMQNPRHLVRRRGQEARLRCSPMKGHSHVYWYRQLPEEGLKFMVYLQKENIIDESGMPKERFSAEFPKEGPSILRIQQVVRGDSAAYFCASSPGQPRDTEAFFGQGTRLTVV.

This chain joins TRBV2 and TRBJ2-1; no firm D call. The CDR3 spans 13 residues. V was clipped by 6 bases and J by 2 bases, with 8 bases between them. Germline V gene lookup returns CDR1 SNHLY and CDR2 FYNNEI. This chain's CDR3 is CASSPSPYNEQFF. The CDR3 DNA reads TGTGCCAGCAGCCCAAGCCCCTACAATGAGCAGTTCTTC. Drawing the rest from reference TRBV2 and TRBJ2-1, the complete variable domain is EPEVTQTPSHQVTQMGQEVILRCVPISNHLYFYWYRQILGQKVEFLVSFYNNEISEKSEIFDDQFSVERPDGSNFTLKIRSTKLEDSAMYFCASSPSPYNEQFFGPGTRLTVL.

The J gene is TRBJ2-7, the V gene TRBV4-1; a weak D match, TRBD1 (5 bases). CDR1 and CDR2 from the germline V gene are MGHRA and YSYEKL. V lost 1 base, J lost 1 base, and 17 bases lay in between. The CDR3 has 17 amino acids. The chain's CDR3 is CASSQVTQDTRSYEQYF. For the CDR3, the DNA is TGCGCCAGCAGCCAAGTGACCCAGGACACACGGTCCTACGAGCAGTACTTC.